The clone carrying this T cell receptor beta chain was counted ten times or more. No antigen is known for it. These data belong to a study of molecular identifiers for immune sequencing clone quantification. Study-wide points: Researchers reportedly could pick up spiked Jurkat TCR RNA from one cell mixed into about a million naive cells.

TCRdb passed the PCR reads through MiXCR, listing each CDR3 protein once. In the table there are 97,000 or so distinct CDR3 sequences, approximately 24% of which are singletons. This TCR was sampled from a human donor in good health. Some libraries in this study had Jurkat cell RNA spiked in. Material for sequencing was naive CD8+ T cells from blood, with Jurkat cell RNA spiked in. The sample's subset: FACS-sorted CD8+CD4-CCR7+CD45RA+ naive T cells.

The CDR3 loop is CASSQAGSDTQYF. The CDR3 nucleotides are TGTGCCAGCAGCCAGGCAGGGAGTGATACGCAGTATTTT. The chain recombines TRBV3-1 with TRBJ2-3; D could derive from TRBD1 or TRBD2 (5 bases each). V was pared by 3 bases and J by 6 bases, with 10 bases between. Germline V gives CDR1 LGHDT, CDR2 YNNKEL (reference sequence). The CDR3 length is 13 residues.